Listed below are T cell receptor beta chains from one sample, sequenced in a study of OX40 agonist ivuxolimab in advanced cancers. Measured with immunoSEQ multiplex PCR; TCRdb has only the in-frame clones, and not every one. This sample has 80,000 or so clones, with 85% to 90% found just once. Sequencing used CD4+ or CD8+ T cells sorted from blood, obtained in a trial of the OX40 agonist ivuxolimab. The source of these receptors is an adult with an advanced solid tumor such as melanoma, head and neck, liver or kidney cancer. Each CDR3 is given with its conserved first and last residue. D genes are given only for firm matches. Size tells how often a clone was seen (once, few, many) or the class of an expanded clone, and some rows leave it out.

D: -
V: TRBV1
J: TRBJ2-3
size: few
DNA: TGCACCAGCAGCCAAGGCAAGAGTCCAGATACGCAGTATTTT
CDR3: CTSSQGKSPDTQYF

D: -
V: TRBV4-1
J: TRBJ2-2
size: -
DNA: TGCGCCAGCAGCCACCGGGACATCCAGAACACCGGGGAGCTGTTTTTT
CDR3: CASSHRDIQNTGELFF

D: TRBD1
V: TRBV7-2
J: TRBJ1-2
size: -
DNA: TGTGCCAGCAGCTTAGGTCCGGGACAGGCCGGCTATGGCTACACCTTC
CDR3: CASSLGPGQAGYGYTF

D: TRBD2
V: TRBV10-1
J: TRBJ2-2
size: -
DNA: TGCGCCAGCAGTGAGAGCGGGAGCTGGACCGGGGAGCTGTTTTTT
CDR3: CASSESGSWTGELFF

D: -
V: TRBV27
J: TRBJ2-7
size: -
DNA: TGTGCCAGCAGTTTAAGGGGGGCTCGATACGAGCAGTACTTC
CDR3: CASSLRGARYEQYF

D: -
V: TRBV28
J: TRBJ1-5
size: once
DNA: TGTGCCAGCAGACCCCCGGGGGCCGGCAATCAGCCCCAGCATTTT
CDR3: CASRPPGAGNQPQHF

D: -
V: TRBV6-1
J: TRBJ1-5
size: few
DNA: TGTGCCAGCAGCCACCACAGGGAGCAGCCCCAGCATTTT
CDR3: CASSHHREQPQHF

D: -
V: TRBV15
J: TRBJ1-4
size: -
DNA: TGTGCCACCAGCAGATTCCGACGGGGGGGAGGAGCTAATGAAAAACTGTTTTTT
CDR3: CATSRFRRGGGANEKLFF

D: -
V: TRBV6-5
J: TRBJ1-2
size: -
DNA: TGTGCCAGCAGTTACTCTCTGGACAGTTACTATGGCTACACCTTC
CDR3: CASSYSLDSYYGYTF

D: TRBD2
V: TRBV6-1
J: TRBJ2-1
size: -
DNA: TGTGCCAGCAGAGCCGGGGCGGGAGCCTACAATGAGCAGTTCTTC
CDR3: CASRAGAGAYNEQFF

D: -
V: TRBV5-1
J: TRBJ2-5
size: -
DNA: TGCGCCAGCAGCTTGGGTCGGGGAGAGACCCAGTACTTC
CDR3: CASSLGRGETQYF

D: -
V: TRBV19
J: TRBJ1-2
size: -
DNA: TGTGCCAGTAGTAAAGGGGTGCGCTACACCTTC
CDR3: CASSKGVRYTF

D: TRBD2
V: TRBV11-1
J: TRBJ2-1
size: -
DNA: TGTGCCAGCCTCGGGGCGACTAGCGGGGGCCACAATGAGCAGTTCTTC
CDR3: CASLGATSGGHNEQFF

D: -
V: TRBV18
J: TRBJ2-5
size: -
DNA: TGTGCCAGCTCACTTAGTCAGGGTAAGGGAGAGACCCAGTACTTC
CDR3: CASSLSQGKGETQYF

D: TRBD1
V: TRBV9
J: TRBJ1-1
size: -
DNA: TGTGCCAGCAGCGCCCTACAGGGGGCCACTGAAGCTTTCTTT
CDR3: CASSALQGATEAFF

D: -
V: TRBV28
J: TRBJ2-7
size: -
DNA: TGTGCCAGCAGGGGCCAACTCGAAGAGCAGTACTTC
CDR3: CASRGQLEEQYF

D: -
V: TRBV7-1
J: TRBJ1-6
size: -
DNA: TGTGCCAGCAGCTTGCAGGGGAGTTCACCCCTCCACTTT
CDR3: CASSLQGSSPLHF

D: -
V: TRBV7-9
J: TRBJ2-6
size: -
DNA: TGTGCCAGCAGCCTCCCCCAGGGGGCCAACGTCCTGACTTTC
CDR3: CASSLPQGANVLTF

D: -
V: TRBV15
J: TRBJ2-1
size: -
DNA: TGTGCCACCAGCAGAGATGGTATGTCGGGTGAGCAGTTCTTC
CDR3: CATSRDGMSGEQFF